These T cell receptor beta chains were read from a single sample in a study of Ad26.COV2.S vaccination and SARS-CoV-2 variants. The table came from immunoSEQ multiplex PCR; TCRdb's copy has only in-frame clones and leaves some out. The sample shows roughly 420,000 clones, about 91% of them seen only once. Source: peripheral blood, taken in a trial of Ad26.COV2.S vaccine versus placebo. The receptor set was obtained from a person between 18 and 65 years old who received the Ad26.COV2.S COVID-19 vaccine or a placebo. CDR3s leave out the opening cysteine and the closing phenylalanine or tryptophan.

V,J,CDR3
TRBV6-1,TRBJ2-1,ASSEAGAQYNEQF
TRBV6-2/TRBV6-3,TRBJ1-1,ASSKTGVGTEAF
TRBV5-6,TRBJ2-7,ASSSLPGPLYEQY
TRBV11-3,TRBJ1-2,ASSFGQGIFGGSLSYGYT
TRBV23-1,TRBJ2-5,ARGSTGRTLPQETQY
TRBV5-1,TRBJ1-4,ASSPTGGRYEKLF
TRBV5-4,TRBJ2-3,ASSPERISTDTQY
TRBV7-2,TRBJ2-7,ASSLVAGPSEQY
TRBV15,TRBJ1-4,ATTGAAVGIANEKLF
TRBV19,TRBJ1-2,ASSIGGANYGYT
TRBV7-9,TRBJ2-2,ASSLWSGELF
TRBV20-1,TRBJ1-2,SASTDGFYGYT
TRBV5-4,TRBJ1-6,ASSRQANSPLH
TRBV5-6,TRBJ1-5,ASSFSLLQGSQPQH
TRBV11-3,TRBJ2-3,ASSQGQAEPSTQY
TRBV6-5,TRBJ1-2,ASTFWGAEGYT
TRBV7-2,TRBJ2-2,ASSPDFNTGELF
TRBV2,TRBJ2-4,ASSRQGPAKNIQY
TRBV7-9,TRBJ1-4,ASSLARADEKLF
TRBV29-1,TRBJ1-1,SVGPGAKLTAF
TRBV6-5,TRBJ1-2,ASSSTGTYGYT
TRBV19,TRBJ2-3,ASSGEGTDTQY
TRBV19,TRBJ1-1,ASSQGGGNTEAF
TRBV9,TRBJ2-1,ASSVGGTGDEQF
TRBV3-1/TRBV3-2,TRBJ1-5,ASSQVVGQPQH
TRBV3-1/TRBV3-2,TRBJ2-3,ASSLRTGGGDTQY
TRBV28,TRBJ1-2,ASSSSSTGGYT
TRBV24-1,TRBJ2-5,ATSGPASETQY
TRBV5-4,TRBJ2-3,ASSFSSDTQY
TRBV7-9,TRBJ2-4,ASSLGAGIQY
TRBV10-1,TRBJ2-4,ASSESRPDRVKNIQY
TRBV28,TRBJ1-3,ASSLHRGGGSGNTIY
TRBV19,TRBJ2-2,ASRLLAGELF
TRBV18,TRBJ2-3,ASSRTGDRGGTQY
TRBV4-3,TRBJ2-2,ASSQELYPDRGHEELF
TRBV7-2,TRBJ2-3,ASSLDRASTDTQY
TRBV20-1,TRBJ1-3,SASWSNTIY
TRBV4-3,TRBJ1-2,ASSQLGTGRGYT
TRBV2,TRBJ2-1,ASSEAPGTYNEQF
TRBV2,TRBJ1-1,ASSVSLSMNTEAF
TRBV7-9,TRBJ2-7,ASSSHRELAFYEQY
TRBV7-9,TRBJ2-3,ASTPLAGGPTDTQY
TRBV5-5,TRBJ1-2,ASSLGGGYGYT
TRBV6-5,TRBJ1-5,ASSLTGGKNQPQH
TRBV5-1,TRBJ2-7,ASSLDQGEQY
TRBV5-5,TRBJ1-5,ASSFHYDQPQH
TRBV7-3,TRBJ2-2,ASSPGGGRWPNTGELF
TRBV6-4,TRBJ1-1,ASSKDSLRAEAF
TRBV2,TRBJ2-5,ASSAHQETQY
TRBV29-1,TRBJ2-1,SVSVVTEQF
TRBV18,TRBJ1-4,ASSLTTFGGREEKLF
TRBV10-3,TRBJ1-5,AISGVHDRYNQPQH
TRBV18,TRBJ1-1,ASSPPGGTRRTEAF
TRBV7-2,TRBJ1-5,ASRLDRLSQPQH
TRBV5-4,TRBJ1-3,ASSFNREDTIY